This T cell receptor (beta chain) was captured by sequencing in a study of blood T cells in healthy people across ages. Each sample yielded at least 6.5 million isolated PBMCs. The germline V gene encodes CDR1 SEHNR and CDR2 FQNEAQ (reference sequence). This CDR3 is 14 amino acids long. V lost 5 bases and J lost 4, with 15 bases in between. Then a second PCR, running roughly 7 to 11 cycles, was carried out with a sample-barcoded 5' primer and a J-beta primer mix. TCRdb re-called the 5' RACE reads through MiXCR, storing one row per CDR3 protein. This table has over 750,000 distinct CDR3 sequences, around 25% appearing once. This clonotype showed up just a few times. These data were also filed under a second study, of T cells of mothers and their children. From that report: The authors detected no persistent microchimeric T cell clones.

The sequence was collected from a boy between 10 and 17 years old in good health. The chain uses TRBV7-9 and TRBJ2-7, with D unresolved. The sample taken for sequencing was blood. The CDR3: CASSPNRNTYEQYF. As DNA, the CDR3 is TGTGCCAGCAGCCCGAATCGAAACACGTACGAGCAGTACTTC.